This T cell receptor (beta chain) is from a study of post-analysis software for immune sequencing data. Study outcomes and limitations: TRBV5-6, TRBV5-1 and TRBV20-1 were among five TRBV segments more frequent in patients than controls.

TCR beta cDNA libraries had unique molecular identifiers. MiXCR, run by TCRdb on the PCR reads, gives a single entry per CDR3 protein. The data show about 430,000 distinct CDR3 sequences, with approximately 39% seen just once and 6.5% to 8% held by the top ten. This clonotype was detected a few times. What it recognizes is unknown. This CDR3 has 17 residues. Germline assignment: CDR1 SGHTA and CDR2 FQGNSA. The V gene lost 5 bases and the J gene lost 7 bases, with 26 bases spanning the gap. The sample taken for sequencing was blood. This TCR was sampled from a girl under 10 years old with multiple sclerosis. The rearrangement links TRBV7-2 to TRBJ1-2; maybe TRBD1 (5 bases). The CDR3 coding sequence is TGTGCCAGCAGCGCCAAGATTGGGGACTCGATCCTGGGTGGCTACACCTTC. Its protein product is CASSAKIGDSILGGYTF.